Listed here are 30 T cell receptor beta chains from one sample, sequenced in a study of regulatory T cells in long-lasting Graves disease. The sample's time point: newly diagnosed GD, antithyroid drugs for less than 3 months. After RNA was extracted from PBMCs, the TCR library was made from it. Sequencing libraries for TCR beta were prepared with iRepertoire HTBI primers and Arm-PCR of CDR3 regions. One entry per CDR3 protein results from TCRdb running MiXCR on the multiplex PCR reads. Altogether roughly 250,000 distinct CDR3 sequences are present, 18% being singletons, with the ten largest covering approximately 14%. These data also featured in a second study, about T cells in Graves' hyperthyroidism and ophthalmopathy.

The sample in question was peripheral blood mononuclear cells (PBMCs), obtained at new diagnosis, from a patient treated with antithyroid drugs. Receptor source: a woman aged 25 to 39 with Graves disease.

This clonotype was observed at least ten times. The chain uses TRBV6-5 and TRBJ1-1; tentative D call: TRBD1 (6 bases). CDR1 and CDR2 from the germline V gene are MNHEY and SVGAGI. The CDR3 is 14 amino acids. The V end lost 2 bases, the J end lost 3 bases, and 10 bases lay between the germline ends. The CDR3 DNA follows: TGTGCCAGCAGTTACGGACAGTCCGACACTGAAGCTTTCTTT. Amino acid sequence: CASSYGQSDTEAFF.

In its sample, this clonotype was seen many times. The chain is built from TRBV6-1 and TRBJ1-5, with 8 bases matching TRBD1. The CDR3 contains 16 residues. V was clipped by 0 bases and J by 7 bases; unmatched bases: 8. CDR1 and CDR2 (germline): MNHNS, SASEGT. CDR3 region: CASSEAAGQGGQPQHF. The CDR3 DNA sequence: TGTGCCAGCAGTGAAGCGGCTGGACAGGGAGGGCAGCCCCAGCATTTT.

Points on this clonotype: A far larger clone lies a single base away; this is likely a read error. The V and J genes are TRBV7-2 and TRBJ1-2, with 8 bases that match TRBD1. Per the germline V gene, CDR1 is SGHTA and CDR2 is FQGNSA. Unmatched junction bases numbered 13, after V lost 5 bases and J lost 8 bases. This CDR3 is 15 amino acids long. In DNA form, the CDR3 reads TGTGCCAGCAGCCGCAACCGCGCGACAGGGGACGGCTACACCTTC. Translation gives CASSRNRATGDGYTF.

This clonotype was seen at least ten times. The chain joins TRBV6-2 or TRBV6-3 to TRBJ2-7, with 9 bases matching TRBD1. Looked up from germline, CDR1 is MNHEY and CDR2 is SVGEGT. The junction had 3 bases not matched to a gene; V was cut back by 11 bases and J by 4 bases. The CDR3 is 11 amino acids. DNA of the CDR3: TGTGCCTGCGACAGGGGGTACGAGCAGTACTTC. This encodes CACDRGYEQYF.

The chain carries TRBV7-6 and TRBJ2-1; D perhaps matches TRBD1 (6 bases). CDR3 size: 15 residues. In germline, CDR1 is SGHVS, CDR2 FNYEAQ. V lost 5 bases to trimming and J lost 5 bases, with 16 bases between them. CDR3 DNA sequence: TGTGCCAGCAGCCCGCGAAAGGACAGTAACAATGAGCAGTTCTTC. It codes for CASSPRKDSNNEQFF.

CDR3 sequence reads: CSAPVVGKRGDTQYF. The CDR3 DNA sequence: TGCAGTGCTCCCGTCGTCGGAAAGAGAGGGGATACGCAGTATTTT. The rearrangement joins TRBV20-1 to TRBJ2-3; weak D call: TRBD2 (5 bases). This CDR3 comprises 15 residues. Germline CDR1 DFQATT, CDR2 SNEGSKA (reference sequence). V was clipped by 5 bases and J by 6 bases, with 21 bases between them.

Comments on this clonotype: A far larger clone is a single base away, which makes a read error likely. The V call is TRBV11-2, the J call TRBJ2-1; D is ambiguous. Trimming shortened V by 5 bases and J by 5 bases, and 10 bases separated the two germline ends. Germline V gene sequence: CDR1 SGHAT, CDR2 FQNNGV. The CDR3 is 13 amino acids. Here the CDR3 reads CASSQGPNNEQFF. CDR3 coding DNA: TGTGCCAGCAGCCAAGGGCCTAACAATGAGCAGTTCTTC.

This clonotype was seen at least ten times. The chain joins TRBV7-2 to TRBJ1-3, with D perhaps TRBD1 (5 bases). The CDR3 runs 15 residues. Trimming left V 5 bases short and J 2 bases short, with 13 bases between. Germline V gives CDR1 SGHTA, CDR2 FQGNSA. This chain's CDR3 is CASSNQRGPGNTIYF. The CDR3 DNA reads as TGTGCCAGCAGCAACCAGAGGGGTCCTGGAAACACCATATATTTT.

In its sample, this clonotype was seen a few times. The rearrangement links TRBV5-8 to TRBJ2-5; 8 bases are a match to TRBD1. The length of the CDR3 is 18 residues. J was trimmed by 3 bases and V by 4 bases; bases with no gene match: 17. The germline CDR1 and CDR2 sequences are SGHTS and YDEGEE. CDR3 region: CASSVGEHLTGEEETQYF. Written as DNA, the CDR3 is TGTGCCAGCAGCGTAGGGGAGCACCTGACAGGGGAGGAAGAGACCCAGTACTTC.

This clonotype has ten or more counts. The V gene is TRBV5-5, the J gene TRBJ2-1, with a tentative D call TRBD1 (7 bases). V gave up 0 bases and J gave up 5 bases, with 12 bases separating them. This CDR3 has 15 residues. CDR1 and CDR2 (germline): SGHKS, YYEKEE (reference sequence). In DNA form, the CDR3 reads TGTGCCAGCAGCTTGGACAGGGGACTGAACAATGAGCAGTTCTTC. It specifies CASSLDRGLNNEQFF.

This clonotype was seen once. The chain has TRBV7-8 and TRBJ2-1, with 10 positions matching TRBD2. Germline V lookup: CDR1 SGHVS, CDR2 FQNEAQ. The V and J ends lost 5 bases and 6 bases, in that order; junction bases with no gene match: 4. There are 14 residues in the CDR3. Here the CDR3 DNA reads TGTGCCAGCAGCGGAGCGGGGGGGGTCAATGAGCAGTTCTTC. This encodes CASSGAGGVNEQFF.

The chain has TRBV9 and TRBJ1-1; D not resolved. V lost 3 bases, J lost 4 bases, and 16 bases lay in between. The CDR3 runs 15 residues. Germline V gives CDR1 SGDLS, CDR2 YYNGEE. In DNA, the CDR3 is TGTGCCAGCAGCGCAGCGAACACGGGCCCCACTGAAGCTTTCTTT. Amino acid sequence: CASSAANTGPTEAFF.

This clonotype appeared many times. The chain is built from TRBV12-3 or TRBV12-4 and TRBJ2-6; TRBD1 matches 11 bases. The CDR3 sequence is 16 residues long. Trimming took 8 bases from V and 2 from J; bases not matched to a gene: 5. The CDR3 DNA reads TGTGCCAGCTGCCGGGACAGGGGGACTGGGGCCAACGTCCTGACTTTC. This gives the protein CASCRDRGTGANVLTF.

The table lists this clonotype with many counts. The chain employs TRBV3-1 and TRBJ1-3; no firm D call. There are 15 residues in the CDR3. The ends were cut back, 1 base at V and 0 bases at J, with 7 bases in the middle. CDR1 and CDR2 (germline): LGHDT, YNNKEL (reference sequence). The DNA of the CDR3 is TGTGCCAGCAGCCAAGCCAGAACCTCTGGAAACACCATATATTTT. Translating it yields CASSQARTSGNTIYF.

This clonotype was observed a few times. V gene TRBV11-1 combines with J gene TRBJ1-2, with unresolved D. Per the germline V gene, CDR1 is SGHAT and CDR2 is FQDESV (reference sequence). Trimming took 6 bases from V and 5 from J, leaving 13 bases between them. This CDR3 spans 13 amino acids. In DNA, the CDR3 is TGTGCCAGCAGTCAGGAGGTACAGTATGGCTACACCTTC. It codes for CASSQEVQYGYTF.

The CDR3 is CASSSGLAETTDTQYF. Here the CDR3 DNA reads TGTGCCAGCAGCTCGGGGCTAGCGGAGACCACAGATACGCAGTATTTT. The J gene is TRBJ2-3, the V gene TRBV2; the match to TRBD2 covers 7 bases. The CDR3 spans 16 residues. V shed 6 bases, J shed 2 bases, and the junction held 11 bases outside the gene matches. Looked up from germline, CDR1 is SNHLY and CDR2 is FYNNEI.

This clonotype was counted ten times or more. The CDR3 DNA reads as TGCGCCAGCAGCCCAGGTCGGGCGCGGGACACTGAAGCTTTCTTT. This translates into CASSPGRARDTEAFF. The V gene is TRBV5-1, the J gene TRBJ1-1; no clear D gene. Germline V gives CDR1 SGHRS, CDR2 YFSETQ. The V and J ends lost 4 bases and 3 bases respectively, with 16 bases between them. The length of the CDR3 is 15 residues.

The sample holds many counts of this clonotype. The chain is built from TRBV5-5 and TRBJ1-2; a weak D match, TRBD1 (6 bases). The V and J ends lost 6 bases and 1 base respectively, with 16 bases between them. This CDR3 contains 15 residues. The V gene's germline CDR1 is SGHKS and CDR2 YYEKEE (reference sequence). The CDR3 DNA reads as TGTGCCAGCACCCCTACGGGACATTTTAACTATGGCTACACCTTC. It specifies CASTPTGHFNYGYTF.

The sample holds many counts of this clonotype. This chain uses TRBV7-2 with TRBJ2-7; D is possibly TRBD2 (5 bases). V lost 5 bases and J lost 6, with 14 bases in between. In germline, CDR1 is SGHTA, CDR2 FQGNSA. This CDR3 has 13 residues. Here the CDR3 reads CASSPGVGSEQYF. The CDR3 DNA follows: TGTGCCAGCAGCCCCGGGGTAGGCAGCGAGCAGTACTTC.

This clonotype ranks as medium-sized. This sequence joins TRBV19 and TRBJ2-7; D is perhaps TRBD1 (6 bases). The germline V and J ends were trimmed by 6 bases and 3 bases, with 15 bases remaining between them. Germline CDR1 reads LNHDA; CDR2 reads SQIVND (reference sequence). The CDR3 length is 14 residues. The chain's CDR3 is CASSGAGEVYEQYF. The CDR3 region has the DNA TGTGCCAGTAGCGGGGCAGGGGAAGTCTACGAGCAGTACTTC.

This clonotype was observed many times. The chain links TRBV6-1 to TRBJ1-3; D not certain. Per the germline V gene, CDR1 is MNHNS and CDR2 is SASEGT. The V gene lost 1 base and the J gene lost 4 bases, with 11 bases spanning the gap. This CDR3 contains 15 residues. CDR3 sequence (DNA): TGTGCCAGCAGTGAAGGTACCGGTTCGGGAAACACCATATATTTT. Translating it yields CASSEGTGSGNTIYF.

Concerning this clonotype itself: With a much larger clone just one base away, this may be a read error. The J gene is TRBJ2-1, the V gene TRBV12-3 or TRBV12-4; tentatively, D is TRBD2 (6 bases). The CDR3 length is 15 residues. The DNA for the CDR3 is TGTGCCAGCGGAGACCGGGACTCTACCTCCAATGAGCAGTCCTTC. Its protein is CASGDRDSTSNEQSF.

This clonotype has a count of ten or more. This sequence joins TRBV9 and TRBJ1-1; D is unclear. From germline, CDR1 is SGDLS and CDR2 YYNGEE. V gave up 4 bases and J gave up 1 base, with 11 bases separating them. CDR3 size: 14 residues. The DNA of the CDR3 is TGTGCCAGCAGCCCCAGGATTGGGAACACTGAAGCTTTCTTT. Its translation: CASSPRIGNTEAFF.

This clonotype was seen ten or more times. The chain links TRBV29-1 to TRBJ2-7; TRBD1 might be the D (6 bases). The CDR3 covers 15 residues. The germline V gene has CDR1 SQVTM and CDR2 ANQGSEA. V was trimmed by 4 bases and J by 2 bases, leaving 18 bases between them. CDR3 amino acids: CSVVLARQAAYEQYF. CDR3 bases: TGCAGCGTTGTGTTAGCTCGACAGGCGGCCTACGAGCAGTACTTC.

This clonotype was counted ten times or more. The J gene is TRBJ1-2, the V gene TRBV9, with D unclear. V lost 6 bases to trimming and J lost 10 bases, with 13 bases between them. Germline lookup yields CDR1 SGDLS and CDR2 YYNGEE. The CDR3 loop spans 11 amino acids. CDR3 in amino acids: CASNGVGLYTF. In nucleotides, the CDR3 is TGTGCCAGCAACGGAGTTGGCCTCTACACCTTC.

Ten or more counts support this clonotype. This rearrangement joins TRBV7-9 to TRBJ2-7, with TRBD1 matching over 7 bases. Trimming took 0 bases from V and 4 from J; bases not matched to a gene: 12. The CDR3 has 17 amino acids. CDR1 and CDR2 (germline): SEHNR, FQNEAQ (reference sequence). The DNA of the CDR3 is TGTGCCAGCAGCTTAGCGTCGATTCAGACAGGGACGTACGAGCAGTACTTC. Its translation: CASSLASIQTGTYEQYF.

CDR3 in amino acids: CASSKTGTSSGANVLTF. CDR3 bases: TGTGCCAGCAGTAAGACAGGAACCTCCTCTGGGGCCAACGTCCTGACTTTC. This sequence joins TRBV6-1 and TRBJ2-6; a weak D match, TRBD1 (6 bases). The V and J ends lost 5 bases and 0 bases respectively, with 14 bases between them. There are 17 residues in the CDR3. Per germline, CDR1 MNHNS and CDR2 SASEGT.

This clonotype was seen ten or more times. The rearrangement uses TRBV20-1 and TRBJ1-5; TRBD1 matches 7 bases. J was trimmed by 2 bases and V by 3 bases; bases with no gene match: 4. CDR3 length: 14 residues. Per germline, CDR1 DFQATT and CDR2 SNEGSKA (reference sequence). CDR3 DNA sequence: TGCAGTGCTAGCATTGGGACAGGCAATCAGCCCCAGCATTTT. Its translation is CSASIGTGNQPQHF.

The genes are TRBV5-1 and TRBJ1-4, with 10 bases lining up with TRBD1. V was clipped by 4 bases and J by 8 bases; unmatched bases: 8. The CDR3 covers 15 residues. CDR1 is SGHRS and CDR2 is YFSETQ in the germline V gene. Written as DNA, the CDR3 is TGCGCCAGCAGCACGGGACAGGGGACGGCGGAAAAACTGTTTTTT. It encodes CASSTGQGTAEKLFF.

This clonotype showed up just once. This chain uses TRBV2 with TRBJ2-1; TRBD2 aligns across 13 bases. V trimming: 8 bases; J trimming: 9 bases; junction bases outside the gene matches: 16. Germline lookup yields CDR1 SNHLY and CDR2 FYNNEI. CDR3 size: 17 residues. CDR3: CASRKTGTSGISGEQFF. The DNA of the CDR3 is TGTGCCAGCCGAAAGACCGGGACTAGCGGGATTTCGGGTGAGCAGTTCTTC. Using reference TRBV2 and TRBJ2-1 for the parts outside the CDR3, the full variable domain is EPEVTQTPSHQVTQMGQEVILRCVPISNHLYFYWYRQILGQKVEFLVSFYNNEISEKSEIFDDQFSVERPDGSNFTLKIRSTKLEDSAMYFCASRKTGTSGISGEQFFGPGTRLTVL.